These 5 T cell receptor beta chains were sequenced from one sample in a study of shared T cell receptors in the human thymus. The assay was immunoSEQ multiplex PCR, and TCRdb's table has in-frame clones only and misses some. The table has 450,000 to 650,000 clones, roughly 74% seen once. This sample also belongs to another study, concerning human thymus T cells.

The sequenced sample was thymocytes. These TCRs come from a boy less than two years old with a congenital heart defect.

The V gene is TRBV4-3, the J gene TRBJ2-7, with TRBD2 matching over 7 bases. CDR3 length: 20 amino acids. With 4 bases clipped from V and 0 bases from J, the junction kept 21 bases outside the gene matches. Germline V lookup: CDR1 LGHNA, CDR2 YSLEER. This CDR3 reads CASSPLLQGSERGSSYEQYF. CDR3 sequence (DNA): TGCGCCAGCAGCCCCCTATTGCAAGGAAGCGAGCGGGGCAGCTCCTACGAGCAGTACTTC.

The V call is TRBV13, the J call TRBJ2-1; D unclear. Per the germline V gene, CDR1 is PRHDT and CDR2 is FYEKMQ (reference sequence). V lost 3 bases and J lost 7, with 13 bases in between. This CDR3 has 14 residues. The CDR3 loop is CASSFVALENEQFF. The CDR3 DNA is TGTGCCAGCAGCTTCGTAGCTCTCGAAAATGAGCAGTTCTTC.

The J gene is TRBJ1-1, the V gene TRBV27; D possibly corresponds to TRBD1 (5 bases). Trimming cost V 1 base and J 6 bases, with 15 bases left between them. The length of the CDR3 is 15 residues. Per the germline V gene, CDR1 is MNHEY and CDR2 is SMNVEV (reference sequence). DNA for the CDR3: TGTGCCAGCAGTTTATGGGGCCAGGAGCTCCCTGAAGCTTTCTTT. Its protein product is CASSLWGQELPEAFF.

This clone was counted only a few times. The rearrangement uses TRBV7-9 and TRBJ2-5, with D possibly matching TRBD1 (5 bases). Trimming removed 6 bases at V and 1 base at J, with 15 bases between. CDR3 size: 15 residues. The germline V gene encodes CDR1 SEHNR and CDR2 FQNEAQ (reference sequence). The CDR3, as DNA: TGTGCCAGCAGTTACATTAAAGGGGCCCAAGAGACCCAGTACTTC. Protein sequence: CASSYIKGAQETQYF.

This clone was seen only a few times. V is TRBV9 and J is TRBJ2-5; the match to TRBD2 covers 9 bases. The CDR3 covers 14 residues. Germline V lookup: CDR1 SGDLS, CDR2 YYNGEE. V was pared by 3 bases and J by 9 bases, with 9 bases of the junction left unmatched. CDR3 nucleotides: TGTGCCAGCAGCGCGGGACTAGCCTCTGAGGCCCAGTACTTC. As protein: CASSAGLASEAQYF. Full variable domain (rest looked up from reference TRBV9 and TRBJ2-5): DSGVTQTPKHLITATGQRVTLRCSPRSGDLSVYWYQQSLDQGLQFLIQYYNGEERAKGNILERFSAQQFPDLHSELNLSSLELGDSALYFCASSAGLASEAQYFGPGTRLLVL.